These 5 T cell receptor beta chains were sequenced from one sample in a study of early T cells in non-severe SARS-CoV-2 infection. TCRdb reprocessed the 5' RACE reads via MiXCR and lists one record per CDR3 protein. The sample contains approximately 70,000 distinct CDR3 sequences, around 9.1% of which appear only once. Sequencing was performed on whole blood, taken at baseline. Every receptor here comes from an adult who was a healthcare worker with PCR-confirmed SARS-CoV-2 infection or an uninfected control (not recorded which).

This clonotype was detected many times. This sequence joins TRBV28 and TRBJ2-3; D may be TRBD2 (7 bases). The CDR3 loop spans 15 amino acids. V dropped 7 bases and J dropped 3 bases, with 17 bases sitting between them. CDR1 is MDHEN, CDR2 SYDVKM, per germline. The CDR3 here is CASKEGGRETDTQYF. In nucleotides, the CDR3 is TGTGCCAGCAAGGAGGGGGGGCGAGAGACAGATACGCAGTATTTT.

This clonotype showed up many times. The chain joins TRBV7-9 to TRBJ2-7; D is unclear. Trimming left V 4 bases short and J 5 bases short, with 9 bases between. Germline V gene lookup returns CDR1 SEHNR and CDR2 FQNEAQ (reference sequence). The CDR3 loop spans 12 amino acids. CDR3 residues: CASSSPVDEQYF. CDR3 nucleotide sequence: TGTGCCAGCAGCTCCCCGGTAGACGAGCAGTACTTC.

This clonotype has more than one count but fewer than ten. V and J are TRBV7-8 and TRBJ2-1; 13 bases fit TRBD2. The CDR3 is made up of 17 amino acids. Germline V gene data show CDR1 as SGHVS and CDR2 as FQNEAQ. V shed 6 bases, J shed 6 bases, and the junction held 11 bases outside the gene matches. The CDR3 here is CASSQNPRTSGGNEQFF. In DNA form, the CDR3 reads TGTGCCAGCAGTCAAAATCCTCGGACTAGCGGGGGCAATGAGCAGTTCTTC. Complete variable domain (other parts from reference TRBV7-8 and TRBJ2-1): GAGVSQSPRYKVAKRGQDVALRCDPISGHVSLFWYQQALGQGPEFLTYFQNEAQLDKSGLPSDRFFAERPEGSVSTLKIQRTQQEDSAVYLCASSQNPRTSGGNEQFFGPGTRLTVL.

This clonotype has more than one count but fewer than ten. The chain combines TRBV5-1 with TRBJ2-3; tentative D call: TRBD2 (6 bases). Germline V gene sequence: CDR1 SGHRS, CDR2 YFSETQ. The length of the CDR3 is 15 residues. V lost 1 base to trimming and J lost 2 bases, with 11 bases between them. CDR3 in DNA: TGCGCCAGCAGCTTGTTGGGACTTTCCACAGATACGCAGTATTTT. Encoded protein: CASSLLGLSTDTQYF.

The J gene is TRBJ2-1, the V gene TRBV10-3; 7 nucleotides agree with TRBD1. After removal of 6 bases from V and 4 bases from J, the junction contained 3 bases not matched to a gene. The CDR3 totals 13 residues. Germline values: CDR1 ENHRY, CDR2 SYGVKD. DNA of the CDR3: TGTGCCATCAGCGAACAGGGGTACAATGAGCAGTTCTTC. Translation gives CAISEQGYNEQFF.